This T cell receptor beta chain was captured by sequencing in a study of cytomegalovirus exposure and HLA in healthy donors. The CDR3 loop spans 15 amino acids. Germline loops: CDR1 MNHNS, CDR2 SASEGT. V was clipped by 3 bases and J by 2 bases, with 14 bases between them. With respect to this clone: The antigen remains undetermined.

Study findings and constraints: An analysis done earlier found most TCR beta V segments productive about 87% or about 30% of the time. It was taken for granted in presence/absence analyses that sequencing depth across donors was roughly uniform.

Investigators did not record CMV serostatus for this donor. PCR used 60 Vbeta primers and 13 Jbeta primers. Assay: immunoSEQ multiplex PCR; the TCRdb copy retains only in-frame clones and omits some. The sample yields about 94,000 clones, roughly four fifths seen once. The receptor comes from a human donor in good health. The chain recombines TRBV6-1 with TRBJ2-7; D not resolved. Sequenced input: PBMCs. This chain's CDR3 is CASSDGGLSTYEQYF. CDR3 sequence (DNA): TGTGCCAGCAGTGACGGCGGCCTCTCGACCTACGAGCAGTACTTC.